The present TCR beta chain was sequenced within a study of cytomegalovirus exposure and HLA in healthy donors. Findings of the study overall: Later work found most CMV-associated TCR beta chains apparently HLA-restricted. In vitro data verified three CMV-associated chains as specific for CMV antigens. Later analysis revealed greater clonal expansion in HLA-associated TCR beta chains than in equally common others.

The CDR3 totals 15 residues. Looked up from germline, CDR1 is SGHDT and CDR2 is YYEEEE. The V end was cut by 0 bases, the J end by 0 bases, with 8 bases between. Concerning this clone itself: Its antigen is unknown.

The PCR ran on 60 Vbeta and 13 Jbeta primers. The repertoire was sequenced with immunoSEQ multiplex PCR; TCRdb's copy has only in-frame clones and lacks some. The sample yields approximately 160,000 clones, around 65% seen once. Sequences were obtained from PBMCs. The clonotype comes from a woman in her 40s in good health and CMV-seropositive. The chain carries TRBV5-6 and TRBJ2-3; D gene ambiguous. The DNA for the CDR3 is TGTGCCAGCAGCTTGGGTCCGACAAGCACAGATACGCAGTATTTT. Its protein product is CASSLGPTSTDTQYF.